This section outlines one TCR beta chain sequence together with its context. What it recognizes is unknown. There were TCR beta CDR3 regions amplified from RNA transcripts. The HTBI set primed first-round TCR CDR3 RT-PCR. TCRdb recomputed calls from the multiplex PCR reads with MiXCR, one row per CDR3 protein. Of approximately 400,000 distinct CDR3 sequences in the sample, more than 13% were seen once. The record originates from a study of T cells in Graves' hyperthyroidism and ophthalmopathy. Study-wide findings and caveats: Most expanded thyroid clonotypes above 0.001 recurred in blood.

Germline V gene lookup returns CDR1 LGHDT and CDR2 YNNKEL (reference sequence). Between the trimmed V and J ends, which lost 2 bases and 14 bases, there was a span of 19 bases. The CDR3 is 15 amino acids. Patients showing uncontrolled infection, other autoimmune disease, pregnancy or lactation were ineligible. Diagnoses rested on clinical symptoms, serum thyroxine and TRAb, thyroid ultrasound and orbital computed tomography. The TCR originated in a man in his forties or fifties with Graves' ophthalmopathy. The V and J genes are TRBV3-1 and TRBJ1-6; tentatively, D is TRBD1 (5 bases). Material: blood. The CDR3 loop is CASSQWGVERRSLHF. The CDR3 nucleotides are TGTGCCAGCAGCCAATGGGGGGTGGAAAGGCGGTCCCTCCACTTT.